The 2 T cell receptor beta chains below were found in one sample sequenced in a study of T cell responses to AZD1222 COVID-19 vaccine. The protocol was immunoSEQ multiplex PCR, while the TCRdb copy is restricted to in-frame clones and leaves out a portion. The data show under 120,000 clones, about 94% seen once. Sample: peripheral blood, taken on day 0 of AZD1222 vaccination. These receptors came from an adult in good health.

In its sample, this clone was seen once. The chain joins TRBV27 to TRBJ1-2, with D maybe TRBD1 (5 bases). Germline values: CDR1 MNHEY, CDR2 SMNVEV (reference sequence). V lost 4 bases and J 4 bases, leaving 13 bases between the germline ends. The CDR3 is 14 amino acids. In DNA, the CDR3 is TGTGCCAGCAGTTCATGGGGGTCCTCCTATGGCTACACCTTC. Its translation is CASSSWGSSYGYTF.

This chain joins TRBV12-3 or TRBV12-4 and TRBJ1-6, with D maybe TRBD1 (6 bases). This CDR3 comprises 12 residues. V gave up 3 bases and J gave up 14 bases, with 11 bases separating them. This CDR3 reads CASSFQGLTLHF. CDR3 bases: TGTGCCAGCAGTTTTCAGGGGCTTACCCTCCACTTT.